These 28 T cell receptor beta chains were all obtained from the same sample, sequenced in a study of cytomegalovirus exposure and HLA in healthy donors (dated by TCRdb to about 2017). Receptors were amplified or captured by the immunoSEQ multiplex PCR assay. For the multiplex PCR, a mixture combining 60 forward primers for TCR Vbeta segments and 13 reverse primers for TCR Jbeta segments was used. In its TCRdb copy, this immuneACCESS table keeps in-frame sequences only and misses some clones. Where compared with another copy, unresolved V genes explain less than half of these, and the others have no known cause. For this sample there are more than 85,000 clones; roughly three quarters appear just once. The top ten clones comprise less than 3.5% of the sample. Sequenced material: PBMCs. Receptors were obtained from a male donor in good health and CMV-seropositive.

As DNA, the CDR3 is TGTGCCAGCAGCTTAGGGGACGGCGGGGATGCCCCAAATGAAAAACTGTTTTTT. Its protein product is CASSLGDGGDAPNEKLFF. V is TRBV7-9 and J is TRBJ1-4, with D tentatively TRBD1 (5 bases). Trimming left V 1 base short and J 5 bases short, with 20 bases between. The germline V gene encodes CDR1 SEHNR and CDR2 FQNEAQ (reference sequence). The CDR3 contains 18 residues.

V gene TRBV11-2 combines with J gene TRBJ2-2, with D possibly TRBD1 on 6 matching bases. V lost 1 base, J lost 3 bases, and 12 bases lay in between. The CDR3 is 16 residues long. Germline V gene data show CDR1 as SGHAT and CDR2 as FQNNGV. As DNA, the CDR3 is TGTGCCAGCAGCTTAGTCCTCAACAGGGACACCGGGGAGCTGTTTTTT. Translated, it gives CASSLVLNRDTGELFF.

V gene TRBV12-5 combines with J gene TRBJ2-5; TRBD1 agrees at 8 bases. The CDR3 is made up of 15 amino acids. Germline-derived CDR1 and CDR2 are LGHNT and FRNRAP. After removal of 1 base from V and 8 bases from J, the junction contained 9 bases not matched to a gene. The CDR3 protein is CASGLDLKTGETQYF. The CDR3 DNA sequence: TGTGCTAGTGGTTTGGATTTGAAGACAGGGGAAACCCAGTACTTC.

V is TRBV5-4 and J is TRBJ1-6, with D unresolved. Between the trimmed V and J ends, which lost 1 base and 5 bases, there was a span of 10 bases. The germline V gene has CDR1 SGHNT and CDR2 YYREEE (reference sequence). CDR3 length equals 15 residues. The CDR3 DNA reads TGTGCCAGCAGCTTGCCGGGGAGTAATAATTCACCCCTCCACTTT. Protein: CASSLPGSNNSPLHF.

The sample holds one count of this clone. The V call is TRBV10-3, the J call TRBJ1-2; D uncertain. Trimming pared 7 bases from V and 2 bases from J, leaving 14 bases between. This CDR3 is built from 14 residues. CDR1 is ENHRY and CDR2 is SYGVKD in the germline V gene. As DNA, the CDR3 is TGTGCCATCACCGCGGCTATAGGCAACTATGGCTACACCTTC. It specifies CAITAAIGNYGYTF.

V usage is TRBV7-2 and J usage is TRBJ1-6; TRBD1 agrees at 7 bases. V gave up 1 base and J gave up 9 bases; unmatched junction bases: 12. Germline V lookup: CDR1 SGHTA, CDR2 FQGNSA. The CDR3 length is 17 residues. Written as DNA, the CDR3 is TGTGCCAGCAGCTTAGTCGCGACGACAGGGAGCACTTCACCCCTCCACTTT. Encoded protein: CASSLVATTGSTSPLHF. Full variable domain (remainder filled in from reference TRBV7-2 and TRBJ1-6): GAGVSQSPSNKVTEKGKDVELRCDPISGHTALYWYRQSLGQGLEFLIYFQGNSAPDKSGLPSDRFSAERTGGSVSTLTIQRTQQEDSAVYLCASSLVATTGSTSPLHFGNGTRLTVT.

CDR3 protein: CASSYWQGIQETQYF. The CDR3 DNA is TGTGCCAGCAGTTACTGGCAGGGGATACAAGAGACCCAGTACTTC. The rearrangement uses TRBV6-6 and TRBJ2-5, with D perhaps TRBD1 (6 bases). Germline CDR1 MNHNY, CDR2 SVGAGI (reference sequence). Trimming cost V 1 base and J 2 bases, with 11 bases left between them. The CDR3 loop spans 15 amino acids.

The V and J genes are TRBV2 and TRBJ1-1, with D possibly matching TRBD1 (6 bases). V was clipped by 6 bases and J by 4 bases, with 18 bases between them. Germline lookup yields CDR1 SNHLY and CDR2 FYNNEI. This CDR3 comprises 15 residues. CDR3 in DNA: TGTGCCAGCAGGACGGACAGTTCGTTCCCCACTGAAGCTTTCTTT. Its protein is CASRTDSSFPTEAFF.

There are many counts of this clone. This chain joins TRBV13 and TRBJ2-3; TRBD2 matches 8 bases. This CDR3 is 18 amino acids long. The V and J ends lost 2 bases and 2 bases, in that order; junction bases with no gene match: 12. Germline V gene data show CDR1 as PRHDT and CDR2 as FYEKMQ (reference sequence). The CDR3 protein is CASSLISWRGVSTDTQYF. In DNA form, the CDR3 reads TGTGCCAGCAGCTTAATAAGCTGGCGGGGGGTTTCCACAGATACGCAGTATTTT.

The DNA for the CDR3 is TGCGCCAGCAGCCGAATCGGGACAGACTACAATGAGGGGCAGTTCTTC. Amino acid sequence: CASSRIGTDYNEGQFF. V usage is TRBV5-1 and J usage is TRBJ2-1; 7 bases match TRBD1. CDR3 length: 16 amino acids. The germline V gene encodes CDR1 SGHRS and CDR2 YFSETQ. J was trimmed by 12 bases and V by 4 bases; bases with no gene match: 19.

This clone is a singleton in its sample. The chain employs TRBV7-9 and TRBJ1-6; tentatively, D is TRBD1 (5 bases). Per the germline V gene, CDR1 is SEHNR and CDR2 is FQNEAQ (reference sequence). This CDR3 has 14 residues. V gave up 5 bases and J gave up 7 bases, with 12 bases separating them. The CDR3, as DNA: TGTGCCAGCAGCCTACCTGACAGAAATTCACCCCTCCACTTT. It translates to CASSLPDRNSPLHF.

The CDR3 is CTSSQDTGGSSYEQYF. The CDR3 DNA is TGCACCAGCAGCCAAGACACAGGGGGTTCCTCCTACGAGCAGTACTTC. The rearrangement uses TRBV1 and TRBJ2-7; TRBD1, the D gene given by the table, was not confirmed from the DNA. TRBV1 counts as a pseudogene. CDR3 length: 16 amino acids.

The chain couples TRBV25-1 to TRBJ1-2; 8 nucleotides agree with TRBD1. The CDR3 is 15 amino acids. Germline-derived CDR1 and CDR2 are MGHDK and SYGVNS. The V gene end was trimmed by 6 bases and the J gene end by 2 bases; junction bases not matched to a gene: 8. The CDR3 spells CASRGGQGGNYGYTF. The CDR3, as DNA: TGTGCCAGCAGAGGAGGACAGGGTGGCAACTATGGCTACACCTTC.

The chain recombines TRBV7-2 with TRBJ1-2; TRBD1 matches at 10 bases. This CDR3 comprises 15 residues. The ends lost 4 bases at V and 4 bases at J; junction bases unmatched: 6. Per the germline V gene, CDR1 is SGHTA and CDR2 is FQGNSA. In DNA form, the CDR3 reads TGTGCCAGCAGCTCAGGGACAGGGGCCAGCTATGGCTACACCTTC. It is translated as CASSSGTGASYGYTF.

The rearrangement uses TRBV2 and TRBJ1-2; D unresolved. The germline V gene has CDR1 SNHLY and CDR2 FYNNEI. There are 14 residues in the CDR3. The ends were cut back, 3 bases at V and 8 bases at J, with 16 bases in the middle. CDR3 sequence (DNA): TGTGCCAGCAGTGATCCCAGGCGGGCGGGAGGCTACACCTTC. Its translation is CASSDPRRAGGYTF.

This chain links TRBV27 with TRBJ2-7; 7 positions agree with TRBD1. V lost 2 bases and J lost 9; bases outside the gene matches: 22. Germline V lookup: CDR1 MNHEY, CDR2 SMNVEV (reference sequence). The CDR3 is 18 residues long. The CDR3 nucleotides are TGTGCCAGCAGTTTAGGGGGAACAGGGGTAACACTAGTAGACATGCAGTACTTC. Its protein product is CASSLGGTGVTLVDMQYF.

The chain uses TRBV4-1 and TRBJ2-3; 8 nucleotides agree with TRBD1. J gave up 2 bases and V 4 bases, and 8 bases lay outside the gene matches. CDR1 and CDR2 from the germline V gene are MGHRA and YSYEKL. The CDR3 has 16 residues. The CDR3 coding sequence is TGCGCCAGCAGCCCGGACAGGGTAGGGACCACAGATACGCAGTATTTT. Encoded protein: CASSPDRVGTTDTQYF.

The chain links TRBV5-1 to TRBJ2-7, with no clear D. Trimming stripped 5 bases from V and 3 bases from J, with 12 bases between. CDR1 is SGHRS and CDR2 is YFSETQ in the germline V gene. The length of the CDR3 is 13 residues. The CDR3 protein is CASRASASYEQYF. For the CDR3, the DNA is TGCGCCAGCAGAGCGTCAGCCAGCTACGAGCAGTACTTC.

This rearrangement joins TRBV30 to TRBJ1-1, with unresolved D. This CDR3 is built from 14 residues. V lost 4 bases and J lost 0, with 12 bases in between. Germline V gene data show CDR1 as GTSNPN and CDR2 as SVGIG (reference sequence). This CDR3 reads CAWMGRKMNTEAFF. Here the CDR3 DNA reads TGTGCCTGGATGGGGAGGAAGATGAACACTGAAGCTTTCTTT.

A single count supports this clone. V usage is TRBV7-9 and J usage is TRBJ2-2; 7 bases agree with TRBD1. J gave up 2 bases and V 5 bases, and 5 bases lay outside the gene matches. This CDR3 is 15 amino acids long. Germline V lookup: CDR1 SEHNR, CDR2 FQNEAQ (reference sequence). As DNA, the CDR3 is TGTGCCAGCAGCCTTGACAGGGTCAACACCGGGGAGCTGTTTTTT. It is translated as CASSLDRVNTGELFF. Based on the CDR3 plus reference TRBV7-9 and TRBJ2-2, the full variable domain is DTGVSQNPRHKITKRGQNVTFRCDPISEHNRLYWYRQTLGQGPEFLTYFQNEAQLEKSRLLSDRFSAERPKGSFSTLEIQRTEQGDSAMYLCASSLDRVNTGELFFGEGSRLTVL.

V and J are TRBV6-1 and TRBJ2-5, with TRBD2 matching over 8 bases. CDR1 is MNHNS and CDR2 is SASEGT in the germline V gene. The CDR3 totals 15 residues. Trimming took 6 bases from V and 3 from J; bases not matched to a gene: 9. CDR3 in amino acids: CASRPGAGGEETQYF. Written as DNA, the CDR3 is TGTGCCAGCAGGCCCGGCGCGGGGGGAGAAGAGACCCAGTACTTC.

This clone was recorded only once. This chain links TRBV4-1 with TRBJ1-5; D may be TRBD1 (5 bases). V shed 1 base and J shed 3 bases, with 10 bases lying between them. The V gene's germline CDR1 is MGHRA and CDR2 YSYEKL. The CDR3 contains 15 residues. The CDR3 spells CASSQVRGSNQPQHF. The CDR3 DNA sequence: TGCGCCAGCAGCCAAGTTCGGGGGTCCAATCAGCCCCAGCATTTT.

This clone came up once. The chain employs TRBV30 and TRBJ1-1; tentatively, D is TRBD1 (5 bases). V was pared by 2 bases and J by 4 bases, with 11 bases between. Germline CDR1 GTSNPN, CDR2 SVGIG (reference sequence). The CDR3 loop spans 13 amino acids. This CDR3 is CAWSPGVGTEAFF. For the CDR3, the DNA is TGTGCCTGGAGTCCGGGGGTTGGCACTGAAGCTTTCTTT.

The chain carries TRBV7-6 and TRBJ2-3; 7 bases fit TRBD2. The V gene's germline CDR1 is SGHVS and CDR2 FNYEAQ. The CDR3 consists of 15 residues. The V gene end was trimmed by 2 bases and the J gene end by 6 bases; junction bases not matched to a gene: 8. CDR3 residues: CASSLTDGEGDTQYF. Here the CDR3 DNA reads TGTGCCAGCAGCTTAACTGACGGGGAGGGCGATACGCAGTATTTT.

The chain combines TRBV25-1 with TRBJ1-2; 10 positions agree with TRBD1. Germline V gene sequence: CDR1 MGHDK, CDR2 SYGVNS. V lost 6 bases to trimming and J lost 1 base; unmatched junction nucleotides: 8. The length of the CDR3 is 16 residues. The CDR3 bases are TGTGCCAGCAGAGAGACAGGGGGCGCGTTTAACTATGGCTACACCTTC. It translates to CASRETGGAFNYGYTF.

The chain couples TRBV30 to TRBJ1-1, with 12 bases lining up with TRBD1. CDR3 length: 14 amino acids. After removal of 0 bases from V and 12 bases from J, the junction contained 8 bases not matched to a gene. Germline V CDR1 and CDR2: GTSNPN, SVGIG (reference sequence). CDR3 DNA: TGTGCCTGGAGTGTTCCGGGACAGGGGGCCGCAACTTTCTTT. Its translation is CAWSVPGQGAATFF.

Written as DNA, the CDR3 is TGCGCCAGCAGCTTAGCAGGGTGGGGAGGGGATGAGCAGTTCTTC. This codes for CASSLAGWGGDEQFF. The chain links TRBV5-1 to TRBJ2-1; 7 bases are a match to TRBD2. Trimming at V came to 2 bases and at J to 8 bases, leaving 10 bases not matched to a gene. The CDR3 has 15 amino acids. From germline, CDR1 is SGHRS and CDR2 YFSETQ.

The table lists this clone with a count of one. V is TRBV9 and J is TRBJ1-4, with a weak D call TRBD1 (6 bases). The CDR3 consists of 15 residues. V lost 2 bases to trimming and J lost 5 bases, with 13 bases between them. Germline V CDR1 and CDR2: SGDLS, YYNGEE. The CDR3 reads CASSVADRKNEKLFF. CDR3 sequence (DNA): TGTGCCAGCAGCGTCGCCGACAGGAAAAATGAAAAACTGTTTTTT. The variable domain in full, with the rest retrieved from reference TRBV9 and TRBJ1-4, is DSGVTQTPKHLITATGQRVTLRCSPRSGDLSVYWYQQSLDQGLQFLIQYYNGEERAKGNILERFSAQQFPDLHSELNLSSLELGDSALYFCASSVADRKNEKLFFGSGTQLSVL.